The clone carrying this T cell receptor beta chain is a singleton in its sample. The sample belongs to a study of blood T cell repertoires in COVID-19. The V gene end was trimmed by 7 bases and the J gene end by 3 bases; junction bases not matched to a gene: 12. Germline values: CDR1 MNHEY, CDR2 SMNVEV (reference sequence). The CDR3 is 15 amino acids. Using immunoSEQ multiplex PCR, the repertoire was profiled, and TCRdb retains in-frame clones only, with some absent. The table shows about 430,000 clones, with nearly 90% occurring only once. Enrolled through a virtual design, the participants were between roughly 18 and 95 years of age and came from 24 US areas. Researchers sorted participants into cohorts using their self-reported clinical history.

The material sequenced was PBMCs or T cells enriched from blood (not recorded which). This clonotype originated in a woman aged 18-29 years who had been exposed to COVID-19. The chain carries TRBV27 and TRBJ2-7; 7 bases are a match to TRBD2. The CDR3 DNA reads as TGTGCCAGCATAGGTAGTCTAGCGGATAGCTACGAGCAGTACTTC. This codes for CASIGSLADSYEQYF.